This T cell receptor (beta chain) was retrieved from a study of T-cell reconstitution after alpha-beta-depleted transplantation in children. Study outcomes and limitations: Recipient T cells and thymic progenitors that survived gave rise to the high TCRbeta diversity observed at day 60 in some patients.

Preparation of the TCRbeta library involved a method that used unique molecular identifiers. Using its own MiXCR run on the PCR reads, TCRdb lists one record per CDR3 protein. The profile shows about 540,000 distinct CDR3 sequences, 27% of them singletons. V was pared by 4 bases and J by 4 bases, with 15 bases between. CDR3 length equals 15 residues. Per germline, CDR1 SGHRS and CDR2 YFSETQ. This clonotype was seen ten or more times. Its target is not known. The sequence was collected from a boy in the first two years of life with Wiskott-Aldrich syndrome, due to receive a stem cell transplant. The chain is built from TRBV5-1 and TRBJ2-1, with D hard to call. The sample consisted of PBMCs, taken before TCRalphabeta/CD19-depleted stem cell transplant. CDR3 residues: CASSPRAGPYNEQFF. For the CDR3, the DNA is TGCGCCAGCAGCCCCCGGGCAGGTCCGTACAATGAGCAGTTCTTC. The variable domain in full, with the rest retrieved from reference TRBV5-1 and TRBJ2-1, is KAGVTQTPRYLIKTRGQQVTLSCSPISGHRSVSWYQQTPGQGLQFLFEYFSETQRNKGNFPGRFSGRQFSNSRSEMNVSTLELGDSALYLCASSPRAGPYNEQFFGPGTRLTVL.